This T cell receptor (beta chain) was recorded in a study of response to subunit inactivated influenza vaccine. This clonotype was seen a handful of times. Its matching antigen is unknown. General observations from the study: There was a suggestion from the authors that each seasonal influenza vaccination recruits few new T cells.

This CDR3 has 15 residues. Germline assignment: CDR1 ENHRY and CDR2 SYGVKD. V lost 8 bases and J lost 2, with 19 bases in between. MiXCR, run by TCRdb on the RT-PCR reads, gives a single entry per CDR3 protein. Of roughly 700,000 distinct CDR3 sequences in the sample, roughly 14% are singletons; the top ten hold around a tenth. The receptor was isolated from a man aged 50-60 years who received an inactivated influenza vaccine. The V call is TRBV10-3, the J call TRBJ2-7; no firm D call. The specimen comprised PBMCs from blood, sampled about 12 days after vaccination. CDR3: CAIGNPFSFPYEQYF. In DNA, the CDR3 is TGTGCCATCGGCAACCCTTTTAGTTTCCCCTACGAGCAGTACTTC.